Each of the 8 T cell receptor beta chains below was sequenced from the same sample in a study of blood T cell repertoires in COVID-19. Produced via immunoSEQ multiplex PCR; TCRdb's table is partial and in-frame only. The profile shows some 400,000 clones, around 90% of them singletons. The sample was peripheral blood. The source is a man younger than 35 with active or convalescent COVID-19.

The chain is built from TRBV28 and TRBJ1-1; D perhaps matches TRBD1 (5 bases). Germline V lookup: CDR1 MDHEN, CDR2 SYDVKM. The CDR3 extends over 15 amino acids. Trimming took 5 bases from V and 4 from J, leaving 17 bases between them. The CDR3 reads CASSHPGEGTTEAFF. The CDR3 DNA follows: TGTGCCAGCAGTCACCCGGGAGAGGGGACCACTGAAGCTTTCTTT.

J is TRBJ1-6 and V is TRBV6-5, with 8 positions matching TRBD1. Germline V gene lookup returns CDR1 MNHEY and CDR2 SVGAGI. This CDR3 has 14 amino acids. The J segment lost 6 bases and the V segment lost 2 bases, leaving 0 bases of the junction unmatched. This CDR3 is CASSYGQGNSPLHF. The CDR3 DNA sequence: TGTGCCAGCAGTTACGGACAGGGTAATTCACCCCTCCACTTT.

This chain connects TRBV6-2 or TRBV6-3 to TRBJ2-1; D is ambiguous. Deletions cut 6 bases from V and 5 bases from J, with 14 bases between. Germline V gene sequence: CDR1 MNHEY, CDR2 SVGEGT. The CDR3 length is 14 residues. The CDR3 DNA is TGTGCCAGCAGCCGCCGACTTGAGCACAATGAGCAGTTCTTC. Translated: CASSRRLEHNEQFF.

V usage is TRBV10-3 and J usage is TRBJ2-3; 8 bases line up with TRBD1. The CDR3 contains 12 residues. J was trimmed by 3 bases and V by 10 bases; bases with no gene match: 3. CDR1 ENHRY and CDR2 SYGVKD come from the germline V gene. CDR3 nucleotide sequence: TGTGCCACGGGACAGGATACAGATACGCAGTATTTT. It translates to CATGQDTDTQYF.

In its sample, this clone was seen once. The CDR3 spells CSAKTGTGASYEQYF. CDR3 coding DNA: TGCAGCGCCAAGACCGGGACAGGGGCCTCCTACGAGCAGTACTTC. This chain uses TRBV29-1 with TRBJ2-7, with TRBD1 matching over 10 bases. The CDR3 consists of 15 residues. J lost 0 bases, V lost 7 bases, and 9 bases had no gene match. The germline V gene encodes CDR1 SQVTM and CDR2 ANQGSEA.

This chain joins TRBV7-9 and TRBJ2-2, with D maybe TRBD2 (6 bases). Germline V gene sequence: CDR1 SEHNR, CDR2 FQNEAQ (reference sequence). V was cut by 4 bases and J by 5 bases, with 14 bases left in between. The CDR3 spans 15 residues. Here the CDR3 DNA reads TGTGCCAGCAGCTATAGGACGGGGGAAACCGGGGAGCTGTTTTTT. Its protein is CASSYRTGETGELFF.

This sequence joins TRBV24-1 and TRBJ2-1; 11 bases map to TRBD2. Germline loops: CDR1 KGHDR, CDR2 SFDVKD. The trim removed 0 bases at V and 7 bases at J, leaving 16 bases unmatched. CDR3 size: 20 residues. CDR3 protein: CATSDLAPPLTSGRGNEQFF. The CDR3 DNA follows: TGTGCCACCAGTGATTTGGCCCCTCCCTTAACTAGCGGGAGAGGGAATGAGCAGTTCTTC.

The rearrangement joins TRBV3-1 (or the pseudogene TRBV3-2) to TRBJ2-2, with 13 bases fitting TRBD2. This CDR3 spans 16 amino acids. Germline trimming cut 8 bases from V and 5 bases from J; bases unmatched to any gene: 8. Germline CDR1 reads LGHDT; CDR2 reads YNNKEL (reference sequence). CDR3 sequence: CASRPTSGRGTGELFF. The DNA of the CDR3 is TGTGCCAGCCGGCCAACTAGCGGGAGGGGAACCGGGGAGCTGTTTTTT.